Shown below are 4 T cell receptor beta chains from a single sample sequenced in a study of blood T cell repertoires in COVID-19. Method: immunoSEQ multiplex PCR; TCRdb's copy keeps in-frame clones and lacks some. The sample has about 270,000 clones, about 91% seen once. The sequencing sample was made of PBMCs or T cells enriched from blood (not recorded which). These TCRs come from a woman aged 35 to 49 with acute COVID-19.

The CDR3 region is CASSVDPGVQPQHF. The CDR3 DNA sequence: TGTGCCAGCAGCGTAGATCCGGGGGTACAGCCCCAGCATTTT. The chain couples TRBV9 to TRBJ1-5, with D perhaps TRBD1 (5 bases). CDR3 size: 14 residues. Germline V CDR1 and CDR2: SGDLS, YYNGEE. Trimming stripped 0 bases from V and 7 bases from J, with 11 bases between. The complete variable domain, with remaining parts taken from reference TRBV9 and TRBJ1-5, reads DSGVTQTPKHLITATGQRVTLRCSPRSGDLSVYWYQQSLDQGLQFLIQYYNGEERAKGNILERFSAQQFPDLHSELNLSSLELGDSALYFCASSVDPGVQPQHFGDGTRLSIL.

This sequence joins TRBV9 and TRBJ1-6, with 9 bases lining up with TRBD1. The CDR3 spans 16 residues. Per germline, CDR1 SGDLS and CDR2 YYNGEE. The junction had 8 bases not matched to a gene; V was cut back by 3 bases and J by 7 bases. In DNA form, the CDR3 reads TGTGCCAGCAGCGCGACGGGACAGGGTGGGAATTCACCCCTCCACTTT. Residues: CASSATGQGGNSPLHF.

This clone was recorded once. The chain couples TRBV19 to TRBJ1-6, with 7 bases fitting TRBD1. Germline V gene sequence: CDR1 LNHDA, CDR2 SQIVND (reference sequence). CDR3 length equals 14 residues. The V segment lost 5 bases and the J segment 6 bases; nucleotides outside the gene matches: 4. Written as DNA, the CDR3 is TGTGCCAGTAGTTGGGACAGTCTTAATTCACCCCTCCACTTT. Protein: CASSWDSLNSPLHF.

This chain uses TRBV5-4 with TRBJ1-2, with D uncertain. The germline CDR1 and CDR2 sequences are SGHNT and YYREEE (reference sequence). The CDR3 length is 14 residues. V was clipped by 0 bases and J by 2 bases, with 8 bases between them. The CDR3 DNA sequence: TGTGCCAGCAGCTTGGACAGTCGAAACTATGGCTACACCTTC. This codes for CASSLDSRNYGYTF.